This T cell receptor beta chain was profiled in a study of blood T cells in healthy people across ages (dated by TCRdb to about 2015). Notes on the research overall: In model experiments, roughly one uniquely barcoded TCR beta cDNA molecule per two T cells was captured by template switching. The donors were divided into four age groups: young (average about 16 years), middle-aged (around 37), aged (approximately 62) and long-lived (roughly 86). Using the same blood draw, the study looked at two additional independent replicas of 1 million unique cDNA reads for two donors, one aged 18 to 30 and the other aged 80 or older. To track age-related changes in TCR beta repertoire diversity, the study relied on deep sequencing normalized with unique cDNA molecular identifiers. To avoid experimental bias, donors of different ages were distributed randomly across sequencing lanes. Broad study findings and their caveats: The CMV infection status of donors was not known, potentially confounding age-related changes in expanded clonotypes. Estimates of total diversity based on one million sequenced T cells were considered lower bounds and underestimates. Observed TCR beta diversity per million T cells fell roughly linearly with age, and a significant reduction was already apparent by age around 39. The percentage of naive T cells measured by flow cytometry correlated strongly with observed TCR beta diversity. Bulk unsorted PBMC profiling prevented conclusive comparison of naive and antigen-experienced compartments. The long-lived group showed more naive CD4+ T cells, fewer expanded clones and increased TCR diversity than the aged group, suggesting age selection.

Trimming removed 6 bases from V and 6 bases from J, leaving 14 bases between the germline ends. From the cysteine up to the phenylalanine, the CDR3 has a length of 13 residues. CDR3 DNA is the only sequence kept; it has 39 bases, read in frame from the first base. Library generation was performed with 5' RACE. The sequencer was an Illumina HiSeq 2500. A second PCR of about 6 to 12 cycles was run with a J-beta primer mix and a sample-barcoded 5' primer. A template-switch 5' adaptor carrying 12 random nucleotides introduced a unique molecular identifier onto each TCR beta cDNA molecule. Each sample yielded at least 3 million CDR3-containing paired-end reads. All of the RNA was converted into first-strand cDNA using the Mint cDNA synthesis kit, with a TRBC-specific oligonucleotide serving as the primer. Following uracil-DNA glycosylase treatment, all cDNA underwent a first 18-cycle PCR with the universal primers M1SS and BC2_uni_R. The authors processed their data as follows. For normalization, 1 million high-quality reads were randomly selected from each sample, with every read carrying a distinct molecular identifier. Reads with shared molecular identifiers were discarded instead of being binned into consensus sequences. MiTCR, set to a Q25 quality threshold and the strictest error-elimination algorithm, was used for CDR3 identification, clonotype clustering and error correction. A nonparametric unseen species model with Euler transformation was used to estimate lower-bound total TCR beta diversity. TCRdb trimmed public reads at Q25 via fastp, called clones via MiXCR and kept in-frame beta chains. Rows are unified per CDR3 protein, each entry keeping the most common DNA and genes. V and J calls and clone size were set by TCRdb, not the authors. The sample contains about 620,000 distinct CDR3 sequences, around 21% of them found a single time. Clones ranked in the top ten supply roughly 3.6% of the sample.

Note on this clonotype: No antigen is known for it. No base quality information exists; no much larger clone differs at one position.

The roughly 39 donors, aged about 6 to 95 years, were systemically healthy Caucasian individuals from Russia. Around 10 milliliters of peripheral blood were collected from each donor into EDTA-treated Vacutainer tubes. Ficoll-Paque density-gradient centrifugation was used to isolate PBMCs, with at least 6 million obtained per sample. Trizol reagent was used to extract total RNA from PBMCs, with at least 5.5 micrograms per sample. For every donor, flow cytometry on a PBMC aliquot measured the percentage of naive CD45RAhigh/CD27high T cells. This chain is built from TRBV12-3 or TRBV12-4 and TRBJ1-2; a weak D assignment points to TRBD1 (5 bases agree). This TCR derives from a man aged 70-80 years in good health. Material: blood. The sequenced DNA is TGTGCCAGCAGACCCGGGGCAAGAGATGGCTACACCTTC. Its product reads: CASRPGARDGYTF.